Below, 26 T cell receptor beta chains from the same sample are listed, as sequenced in a study of T cell responses to AZD1222 COVID-19 vaccine (dated by TCRdb to the early 2020s). Library method: the immunoSEQ multiplex PCR assay. TCRdb holds this immuneACCESS table with in-frame rearrangements only. Some clones are missing; in checked studies, unresolved V genes explain under half, and the rest has no known cause. This sample gives over 90,000 clones in total; approximately 88% of them show up just once. The top ten clonotypes cover approximately 22% of the sample. The time point label here, explained by the study, means: baseline before first vaccination. Sequenced material: peripheral blood, taken on day 0 of AZD1222 vaccination. The origin of the receptors is an adult in good health.

The chain links TRBV5-1 to TRBJ1-3, with D tentatively TRBD1 (5 bases). Trimming left V 1 base short and J 2 bases short, with 10 bases between. The CDR3 loop spans 15 amino acids. CDR1 and CDR2 (germline): SGHRS, YFSETQ. CDR3 coding DNA: TGCGCCAGCAGCTTGTTAGGGACGACTGGAAACACCATATATTTT. Translated: CASSLLGTTGNTIYF.

The gene calls are TRBV9 and TRBJ2-5; unclear D gene. The V end lost 3 bases, the J end lost 0 bases, and 12 bases lay between the germline ends. The CDR3 contains 15 residues. Per the germline V gene, CDR1 is SGDLS and CDR2 is YYNGEE. The CDR3 protein is CASSDPRDHQETQYF. For the CDR3, the DNA is TGTGCCAGCAGCGACCCCCGCGATCACCAAGAGACCCAGTACTTC. Full variable domain (rest looked up from reference TRBV9 and TRBJ2-5): DSGVTQTPKHLITATGQRVTLRCSPRSGDLSVYWYQQSLDQGLQFLIQYYNGEERAKGNILERFSAQQFPDLHSELNLSSLELGDSALYFCASSDPRDHQETQYFGPGTRLLVL.

The rearrangement links TRBV6-5 to TRBJ1-1; 9 bases agree with TRBD1. J gave up 5 bases and V 7 bases, and 5 bases lay outside the gene matches. Germline-derived CDR1 and CDR2 are MNHEY and SVGAGI. The CDR3 totals 13 residues. The CDR3 nucleotides are TGTGCCAGCACTGGGACAGGGCGGACTGAAGCTTTCTTT. Its protein is CASTGTGRTEAFF.

V usage is TRBV18 and J usage is TRBJ1-1, with 9 nucleotides matching TRBD1. With V trimmed by 3 bases and J by 0 bases, 8 bases remained unmatched. The CDR3 has 17 residues. The germline V gene encodes CDR1 KGHSH and CDR2 LQKENI. In DNA, the CDR3 is TGTGCCAGCTCACCCAAAGGACAGGGGTCTATGAACACTGAAGCTTTCTTT. Translated: CASSPKGQGSMNTEAFF.

V and J are TRBV28 and TRBJ2-7, with 11 bases lining up with TRBD1. The CDR3 is 12 amino acids. V was clipped by 8 bases and J by 6 bases; unmatched bases: 3. The germline gives CDR1 MDHEN, CDR2 SYDVKM. CDR3 region: CASWTGGLEQYF. For the CDR3, the DNA is TGTGCCAGCTGGACAGGGGGCCTCGAGCAGTACTTC.

The V call is TRBV3-1 (or the pseudogene TRBV3-2), the J call TRBJ2-5; 8 nucleotides match TRBD2. This CDR3 spans 17 amino acids. CDR1 and CDR2 (germline): LGHDT, YNNKEL (reference sequence). V dropped 1 base and J dropped 2; count of bases not matched to a gene: 9. This CDR3 is CASSQGTGGSAQETQYF. In DNA form, the CDR3 reads TGTGCCAGCAGCCAAGGGACGGGAGGGAGCGCTCAAGAGACCCAGTACTTC.

The gene calls are TRBV5-4 and TRBJ1-3; D not certain. The V end lost 4 bases, the J end lost 0 bases, and 8 bases lay between the germline ends. The CDR3 totals 14 residues. CDR1 SGHNT and CDR2 YYREEE come from the germline V gene (reference sequence). CDR3 loop: CASSTGYSGNTIYF. For the CDR3, the DNA is TGTGCCAGCAGCACCGGTTACTCTGGAAACACCATATATTTT.

The genes are TRBV7-2 and TRBJ1-2, with D hard to call. V dropped 1 base and J dropped 0 bases, with 9 bases sitting between them. Germline assignment: CDR1 SGHTA and CDR2 FQGNSA. The CDR3 length is 15 residues. The CDR3 sequence is CASSLDHTANYGYTF. DNA for the CDR3: TGTGCCAGCAGCTTAGATCACACAGCTAACTATGGCTACACCTTC.

The CDR3 DNA reads as TGTGCCAGCAGTCCGGGGACTAGTGGCAAAAACATTCAGTACTTC. Translating gives CASSPGTSGKNIQYF. This chain links TRBV27 with TRBJ2-4, with 8 bases identical to TRBD2. V lost 5 bases, J lost 3 bases, and 6 bases stayed unmatched. The CDR3 is made up of 15 amino acids. The germline V gene encodes CDR1 MNHEY and CDR2 SMNVEV (reference sequence).

The V gene is TRBV27, the J gene TRBJ1-5; D call uncertain. Trimming took 3 bases from V and 6 from J, leaving 3 bases between them. The CDR3 loop spans 11 amino acids. The germline gives CDR1 MNHEY, CDR2 SMNVEV (reference sequence). CDR3 DNA sequence: TGTGCCAGCAGTTTGGGTCAGCCCCAGCATTTT. The encoded protein is CASSLGQPQHF.

In regard to this clone: At one of its ends the junction is not consistent with the germline gene, which may arise from a read error. The chain recombines TRBV10-3 with TRBJ1-2; tentatively, D is TRBD1 (5 bases). The CDR3 totals 16 residues. The germline V gene has CDR1 ENHRY and CDR2 SYGVKD. The DNA of the CDR3 is TGTGCCACCAGTCCCGATGACAGCTTGGCTAACTATGGCTACACCTTC. This gives the protein CATSPDDSLANYGYTF.

This sequence joins TRBV10-2 and TRBJ1-6; TRBD1 matches at 8 bases. The CDR3 consists of 13 residues. CDR1 and CDR2 from the germline V gene are WSHSY and SAAADI. V was pared by 6 bases and J by 8 bases, with 3 bases of the junction left unmatched. The CDR3 loop reads CASRDRGDSPLHF. As DNA, the CDR3 is TGCGCCAGCAGAGACAGGGGAGATTCACCCCTCCACTTT.

This clone was found once. The J gene is TRBJ1-6, the V gene TRBV28; possible D gene TRBD1, 5 bases. This CDR3 is 12 amino acids long. Germline V gene data show CDR1 as MDHEN and CDR2 as SYDVKM. The V gene lost 9 bases and the J gene lost 6 bases, with 9 bases spanning the gap. This CDR3 is CASGGGNSPLHF. The CDR3 DNA reads as TGTGCCAGTGGGGGGGGTAATTCACCCCTCCACTTT.

This chain connects TRBV7-9 to TRBJ1-6; 7 bases match TRBD1. The CDR3 spans 17 residues. Looked up from germline, CDR1 is SEHNR and CDR2 is FQNEAQ (reference sequence). The junction had 9 bases not matched to a gene; V was cut back by 5 bases and J by 2 bases. The CDR3 nucleotides read TGTGCCAGCAGCCCGAAGGGGACAGCCGCCTATAATTCACCCCTCCACTTT. Translating gives CASSPKGTAAYNSPLHF.

The chain carries TRBV7-9 and TRBJ1-6; D not certain. Germline V gene data show CDR1 as SEHNR and CDR2 as FQNEAQ (reference sequence). V was clipped by 4 bases and J by 8 bases, with 12 bases between them. This CDR3 has 14 amino acids. CDR3 in DNA: TGTGCCAGCAGCTCTCCGTTTGCTGATTCACCCCTCCACTTT. Translation gives CASSSPFADSPLHF.

The chain couples TRBV5-1 to TRBJ2-7; possibly TRBD1 or TRBD2 for D (5 bases each). This CDR3 is 15 amino acids long. Germline lookup yields CDR1 SGHRS and CDR2 YFSETQ. The V end lost 0 bases, the J end lost 7 bases, and 17 bases lay between the germline ends. This CDR3 is CASSLAPGTAREQYF. Here the CDR3 DNA reads TGCGCCAGCAGCTTGGCCCCCGGGACCGCGAGGGAGCAGTACTTC.

The chain uses TRBV27 and TRBJ1-6; D is undetermined. The CDR3 has 18 residues. CDR1 MNHEY and CDR2 SMNVEV come from the germline V gene (reference sequence). V shed 0 bases and J shed 5 bases, with 17 bases lying between them. CDR3 residues: CASSLSPNLATHNSPLHF. The DNA of the CDR3 is TGTGCCAGCAGTTTATCCCCCAATTTAGCTACCCATAATTCACCCCTCCACTTT.

The chain carries TRBV5-4 and TRBJ2-7; D might be TRBD1 (7 bases). V lost 0 bases, J lost 5 bases, and 15 bases lay in between. The germline V gene encodes CDR1 SGHNT and CDR2 YYREEE (reference sequence). The CDR3 length is 15 residues. The CDR3: CASSLGGTATHEQYF. The CDR3 bases are TGTGCCAGCAGCTTGGGCGGGACAGCGACCCACGAGCAGTACTTC.

This chain connects TRBV5-5 to TRBJ1-2, with 11 bases aligning to TRBD1. V was clipped by 2 bases and J by 3 bases; unmatched bases: 6. Germline CDR1 SGHKS, CDR2 YYEKEE (reference sequence). There are 16 residues in the CDR3. The CDR3 DNA is TGTGCCAGCAGCTTCCGCGGACAGGGGGCATACTATGGCTACACCTTC. It yields the protein CASSFRGQGAYYGYTF.

V and J are TRBV4-3 and TRBJ2-7; 10 bases match TRBD2. CDR3 size: 15 residues. The V gene end was trimmed by 4 bases and the J gene end by 4 bases; junction bases not matched to a gene: 7. Germline V gives CDR1 LGHNA, CDR2 YSLEER. CDR3 sequence (DNA): TGCGCCAGCAGCCGAGATTCTAGCGGGGGATACGAGCAGTACTTC. This encodes CASSRDSSGGYEQYF.

The chain joins TRBV19 to TRBJ1-5; 9 nucleotides agree with TRBD1. The CDR3 loop spans 15 amino acids. Germline V gives CDR1 LNHDA, CDR2 SQIVND (reference sequence). Trimming at V came to 6 bases and at J to 3 bases, leaving 6 bases not matched to a gene. The CDR3 is CASSLGQGFNQPQHF. CDR3 nucleotide sequence: TGTGCCAGTAGCCTGGGACAGGGCTTCAATCAGCCCCAGCATTTT.

This chain's CDR3 is CASSPRVEAFF. Written as DNA, the CDR3 is TGTGCCAGCAGTCCCAGGGTTGAAGCTTTCTTT. The V and J genes are TRBV28 and TRBJ1-1; possibly TRBD1 for D (5 bases). This CDR3 has 11 residues. Trimming removed 5 bases at V and 7 bases at J, with 8 bases between. Germline loops: CDR1 MDHEN, CDR2 SYDVKM.

The chain links TRBV3-1 (or the pseudogene TRBV3-2) to TRBJ1-1; possible D gene TRBD1, 5 bases. The CDR3 length is 12 residues. Germline CDR1 and CDR2: LGHDT and YNNKEL (reference sequence). V was clipped by 7 bases and J by 1 base, with 7 bases between them. CDR3 sequence: CASNGQNTEAFF. The CDR3 DNA reads TGTGCCAGCAACGGACAGAACACTGAAGCTTTCTTT.

The chain carries TRBV10-3 and TRBJ1-3; the D is unclear. The germline gives CDR1 ENHRY, CDR2 SYGVKD. Between the trimmed V and J ends, which lost 6 bases and 8 bases, there was a span of 17 bases. The CDR3 is 14 amino acids. The CDR3 coding sequence is TGTGCCATCAGAGCCGGCCCTCAGAGGGACACCATATATTTT. This gives the protein CAIRAGPQRDTIYF.

This chain joins TRBV10-1 and TRBJ2-3, with unresolved D. Trimming left V 5 bases short and J 1 base short, with 4 bases between. CDR1 is WNHNN, CDR2 SYGVQD, per germline (reference sequence). The CDR3 loop spans 12 amino acids. The CDR3 reads CASSPGTDTQYF. CDR3 DNA: TGCGCCAGCAGTCCAGGCACAGATACGCAGTATTTT.

This clone has just a few counts. V usage is TRBV5-6 and J usage is TRBJ2-3; D is tentatively TRBD1 or TRBD2 (5 bases each). The CDR3 sequence is 18 residues long. Trimming pared 0 bases from V and 6 bases from J, leaving 23 bases between. Germline V lookup: CDR1 SGHDT, CDR2 YYEEEE. The CDR3 nucleotides read TGTGCCAGCAGCTTGGCCTATAGTGAGGGGACCTTTGGGGATACGCAGTATTTT. Protein: CASSLAYSEGTFGDTQYF.